The TCR beta chain under discussion was sequenced for a study of response to subunit inactivated influenza vaccine. Points from the study as a whole: It was the authors' suggestion that each seasonal influenza vaccination recruits few new T cells.

Remarks on this clonotype: Its antigen is currently unknown.

Germline V gives CDR1 DFQATT, CDR2 SNEGSKA (reference sequence). The V gene end was trimmed by 1 base and the J gene end by 4 bases; junction bases not matched to a gene: 7. The CDR3 loop spans 15 amino acids. TCRdb analysed the RT-PCR reads with MiXCR anew, one entry per CDR3 protein. The table includes fewer than 750,000 distinct CDR3 sequences, about 15% detected once. The sequenced sample was PBMCs from blood, obtained 11 to 12 days after vaccination. The J gene is TRBJ2-5, the V gene TRBV20-1; 9 bases match TRBD1. The clonotype was recovered from a man aged 50 to 60 who received an inactivated influenza vaccine. The CDR3 sequence is CSARVDRGTGETQYF. DNA of the CDR3: TGCAGTGCTAGAGTGGACAGGGGCACGGGAGAGACCCAGTACTTC.